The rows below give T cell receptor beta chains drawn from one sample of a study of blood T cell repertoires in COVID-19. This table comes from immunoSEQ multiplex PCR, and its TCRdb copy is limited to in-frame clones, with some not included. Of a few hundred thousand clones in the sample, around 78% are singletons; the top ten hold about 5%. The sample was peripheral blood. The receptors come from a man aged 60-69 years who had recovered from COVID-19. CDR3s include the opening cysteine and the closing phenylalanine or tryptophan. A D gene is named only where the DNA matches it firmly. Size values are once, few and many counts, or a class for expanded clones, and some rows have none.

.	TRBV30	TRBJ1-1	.	CAWSVREDSEAFF	TGTGCCTGGAGTGTACGAGAAGACAGTGAAGCTTTCTTT
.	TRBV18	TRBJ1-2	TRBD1	CASSQPSGTGSGYTF	TGTGCCAGCTCACAACCGAGCGGGACAGGGAGTGGCTACACCTTC
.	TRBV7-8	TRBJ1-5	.	CASSLRGNQPQHF	TGTGCCAGCAGCTTAAGAGGGAATCAGCCCCAGCATTTT
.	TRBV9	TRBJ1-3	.	CASSPEDRGGNTIYF	TGTGCCAGCAGCCCCGAGGACCGGGGAGGAAACACCATATATTTT
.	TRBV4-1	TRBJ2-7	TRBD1	CASSHINRGYEQYF	TGCGCCAGCAGCCACATTAACAGGGGCTACGAGCAGTACTTC
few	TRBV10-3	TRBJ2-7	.	CAARSLGSGEQYF	TGTGCCGCCCGGAGCCTTGGGTCTGGCGAGCAGTACTTC
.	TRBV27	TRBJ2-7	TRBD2	CARTGTSAYEQYF	TGTGCCAGAACCGGGACTAGCGCCTACGAGCAGTACTTC
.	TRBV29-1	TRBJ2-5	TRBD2	CSAGGLAGVKQETQYF	TGCAGCGCCGGTGGACTAGCGGGAGTGAAACAAGAGACCCAGTACTTC
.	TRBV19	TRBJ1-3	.	CASSTDGGSGNTIYF	TGTGCCAGTAGTACGGACGGGGGATCTGGAAACACCATATATTTT
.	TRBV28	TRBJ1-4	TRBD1	CATRQGVREKLFF	TGTGCCACAAGACAGGGGGTTCGTGAAAAACTGTTTTTT
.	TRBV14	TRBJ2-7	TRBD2	CASSQGGASGGRAIYEQYF	TGTGCCAGCAGCCAAGGGGGGGCCAGCGGCGGGAGGGCGATTTACGAGCAGTACTTC
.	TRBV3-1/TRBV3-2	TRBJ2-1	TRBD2	CASSQTSGSAYEQFF	TGTGCCAGCAGCCAAACTAGCGGGAGTGCATATGAGCAGTTCTTC
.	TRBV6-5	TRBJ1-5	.	CASKGGQTQPQHF	TGTGCCAGCAAAGGAGGGCAAACTCAGCCCCAGCATTTT
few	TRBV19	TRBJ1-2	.	CASSMRGAVNGYTF	TGTGCCAGTAGTATGCGGGGGGCTGTGAATGGCTACACCTTC
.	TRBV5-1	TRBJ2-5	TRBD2	CASSFGGTRQETQYF	TGCGCCAGCAGCTTCGGGGGGACTAGACAAGAGACCCAGTACTTC
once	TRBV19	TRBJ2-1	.	CASSIYVNEQFF	TGTGCCAGTAGTATTTATGTCAATGAGCAGTTCTTC
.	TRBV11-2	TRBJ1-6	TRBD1	CASSLDSPGQGSPLHF	TGTGCCAGCAGCTTAGACAGCCCGGGACAGGGATCACCCCTCCACTTT
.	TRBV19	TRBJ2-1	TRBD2	CASSGHGLAGRNEQFF	TGTGCCAGTAGTGGCCATGGACTAGCGGGACGCAATGAGCAGTTCTTC
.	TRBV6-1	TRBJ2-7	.	CASSEVSYEQYF	TGTGCCAGCAGTGAAGTCAGCTACGAGCAGTACTTC
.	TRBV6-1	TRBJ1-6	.	CASSEEGNSPLHF	TGTGCCAGCAGTGAAGAGGGGAATTCACCCCTCCACTTT
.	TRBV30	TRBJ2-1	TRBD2	CAWRPLAGSYNEQFF	TGTGCCTGGAGACCGCTAGCGGGCTCCTACAATGAGCAGTTCTTC
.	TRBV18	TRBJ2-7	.	CASSPKVGPQQYF	TGTGCCAGCTCACCCAAAGTTGGGCCTCAGCAGTACTTC
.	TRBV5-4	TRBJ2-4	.	CASSLGIGQPIHF	TGTGCCAGCAGCTTGGGCATAGGACAGCCAATCCACTTC
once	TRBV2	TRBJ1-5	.	CASSGGDQPQHF	TGTGCCAGCAGTGGGGGGGATCAGCCCCAGCATTTT
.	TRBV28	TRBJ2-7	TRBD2	CASSRGLAAFYEQYF	TGTGCCAGCAGCCGAGGACTAGCGGCTTTTTACGAGCAGTACTTC
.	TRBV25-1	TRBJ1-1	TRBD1	CASWGQGGTEAFF	TGTGCCAGCTGGGGACAGGGCGGCACTGAAGCTTTCTTT
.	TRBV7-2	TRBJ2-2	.	CASSLAGSVTGELFF	TGTGCCAGCAGCTTAGCTGGGAGCGTGACCGGGGAGCTGTTTTTT
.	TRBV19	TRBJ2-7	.	CASSAPRVPYEQYF	TGTGCCAGTAGTGCCCCCAGGGTTCCCTACGAGCAGTACTTC
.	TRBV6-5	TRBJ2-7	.	CVSTVLLRKYEQYF	TGTGTCTCAACCGTTTTATTGCGCAAATACGAGCAGTACTTC
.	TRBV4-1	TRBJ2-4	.	CASSQGADRAGGGNIQYF	TGCGCCAGCAGCCAAGGAGCGGATCGAGCAGGCGGTGGAAACATTCAGTACTTC
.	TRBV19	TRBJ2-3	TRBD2	CASSRTSGGPWGTTDTQYF	TGTGCCAGTAGTAGGACTAGCGGGGGGCCCTGGGGGACCACAGATACGCAGTATTTT
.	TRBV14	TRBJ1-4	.	CASSPGVVSGEKLFF	TGTGCCAGCAGCCCCGGGGTAGTCTCGGGTGAAAAACTGTTTTTT
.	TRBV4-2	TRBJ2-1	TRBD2	CASSLRSAGGPSSYNEQFF	TGTGCCAGCAGCCTTCGATCTGCGGGGGGCCCCAGCTCCTACAATGAGCAGTTCTTC
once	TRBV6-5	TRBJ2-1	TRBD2	CASRGAGGDNEQFF	TGTGCCAGCAGGGGAGCGGGAGGGGACAATGAGCAGTTCTTC
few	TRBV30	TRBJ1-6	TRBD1	CAWRVGTDNSPLHF	TGTGCCTGGAGGGTGGGGACAGATAATTCACCCCTCCACTTT
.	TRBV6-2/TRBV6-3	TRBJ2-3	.	CASSQTEDTQYF	TGTGCCAGCAGTCAAACTGAGGATACGCAGTATTTT
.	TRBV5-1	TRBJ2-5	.	CASRPDSQETQYF	TGCGCCAGCAGACCCGACAGTCAAGAGACCCAGTACTTC
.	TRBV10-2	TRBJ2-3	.	CASRYRELTDTQYF	TGCGCCAGCCGATACCGGGAGCTCACAGATACACAGTATTTT
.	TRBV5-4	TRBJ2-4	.	CASSLAGGGTNIQYF	TGTGCCAGCAGCTTGGCTGGTGGCGGGACAAACATTCAGTACTTC
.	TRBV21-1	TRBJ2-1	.	CATISGTSGYNEQFF	TGTGCCACTATCTCCGGGACTAGCGGATACAATGAGCAGTTCTTC
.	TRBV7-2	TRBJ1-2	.	CASSFRGSQFYGYTF	TGTGCCAGCAGCTTCCGAGGTTCCCAGTTCTATGGCTACACCTTC
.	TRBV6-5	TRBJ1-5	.	CASSSFRQGSNQPQHF	TGTGCCAGCAGTTCCTTCCGCCAGGGGAGCAATCAGCCCCAGCATTTT